This T cell receptor beta chain was profiled in a study of T-cell reconstitution after alpha-beta-depleted transplantation in children. The authors prepared the TCRbeta library with unique molecular identifiers. One entry per CDR3 protein, called by TCRdb with MiXCR from the PCR reads. The sample lists 450,000 to 600,000 distinct CDR3 sequences; roughly 18% were seen once. CDR1 is MNHEY, CDR2 SMNVEV, per germline (reference sequence). This CDR3 has 14 amino acids. Trimming removed 5 bases at V and 0 bases at J, with 10 bases between. This TCR derives from a human donor who donated a stem cell graft to a child with acute lymphoblastic leukemia. The rearrangement links TRBV27 to TRBJ1-2, with D uncertain. Sequencing used PBMCs from the stem cell graft donor, obtained from the stem cell graft. Here the CDR3 reads CASSSIQTNYGYTF. DNA of the CDR3: TGTGCCAGCAGTAGTATACAGACTAACTATGGCTACACCTTC.